The present T cell receptor beta chain was sequenced within a study of HIV-infected patients and healthy controls. This clonotype is classed as medium-sized. 500 ng RNA was reverse transcribed with alpha and beta constant-region primers. Alpha and beta chain libraries were made separately by chain-specific third strand synthesis with multiplexing indices. Ligation attached cDNA to a 5' RACE adapter that carried a random hexamer and SP2 site. Each CDR3 protein gets one entry after TCRdb re-called the 5' RACE reads with MiXCR. The table shows 8,000 to 9,000 distinct CDR3 sequences, with almost 8.5% occurring only once. Antiretroviral therapy had run roughly three months, about 14 weeks, before follow-up blood collection. No cell fractionation was done, so the repertoire covers all unsorted peripheral blood T cells. Germline lookup yields CDR1 ENHRY and CDR2 SYGVKD. The V gene lost 10 bases and the J gene lost 2 bases, with 14 bases spanning the gap. This CDR3 has 13 residues.

Sequenced material: blood, taken during antiretroviral therapy. The chain joins TRBV10-3 to TRBJ2-5; D not certain. The receptor was isolated from an adult with HIV infection. The CDR3 DNA sequence: TGTGCCAGCAACCTTAGCCCGCAAGAGACCCAGTACTTC. The encoded protein is CASNLSPQETQYF.